This TCR beta chain was identified in a study of long-term antiretroviral therapy in people with HIV. General study points: It was observed that HIV repertoires exhibited narrower CDR3 length ranges than controls.

Regarding this clone: Antigen specificity is unknown.

A v3.0 immunoSEQ assay was performed at survey level. The data were produced by immunoSEQ multiplex PCR, yet TCRdb's version contains in-frame clones alone and is incomplete. Among 30,000 to 50,000 clones listed, about 86% were seen once. Trimming at V came to 6 bases and at J to 6 bases, leaving 10 bases not matched to a gene. Germline assignment: CDR1 ENHRY and CDR2 SYGVKD. CDR3 size: 14 residues. The TCR originated in a young woman with HIV. The rearrangement links TRBV10-3 to TRBJ2-7; 8 positions match TRBD2. Specimen: unsorted PBMCs, collected just before starting antiretroviral therapy. In DNA form, the CDR3 reads TGTGCCATCAGCTCCGGACTAGCCGTACCCGAGCAGTACTTC. Translating gives CAISSGLAVPEQYF.